The 14 T cell receptor beta chains given below trace back to one sample, sequenced in a study of T-cell reconstitution after alpha-beta-depleted transplantation in children. Unique molecular identifiers were incorporated into the prepared TCRbeta library. TCRdb passed the PCR reads through MiXCR, listing each CDR3 protein once. The sample comprises about 540,000 distinct CDR3 sequences, about 16% of which are singletons, and less than 4% rests with the top ten. The starting material was PBMCs from the stem cell graft donor, obtained from the stem cell graft. All receptors derive from a human donor who donated a stem cell graft to a child with acute lymphoblastic leukemia.

This clonotype has ten or more counts. The CDR3 sequence is CASSLAGLAGGPSSYNEQFF. Here the CDR3 DNA reads TGTGCCAGCAGTTTAGCCGGACTAGCGGGAGGGCCGAGCTCCTACAATGAGCAGTTCTTC. This chain joins TRBV12-3 or TRBV12-4 and TRBJ2-1, with 15 positions matching TRBD2. The trim removed 0 bases at V and 0 bases at J, leaving 6 bases unmatched. There are 20 residues in the CDR3.

Only a few counts were recorded for this clonotype. The CDR3 DNA reads as TGCGCCAGCAGCTTGGATTACAGGGGAAATTACAATGAGCAGTTCTTC. Residues: CASSLDYRGNYNEQFF. The V and J genes are TRBV5-1 and TRBJ2-1, with 7 bases lining up with TRBD1. CDR3 length: 16 residues. The J segment lost 4 bases and the V segment lost 0 bases, leaving 7 bases of the junction unmatched. Germline-derived CDR1 and CDR2 are SGHRS and YFSETQ.

The genes are TRBV27 and TRBJ1-1; the D gene is possibly TRBD1 (6 bases). The germline gives CDR1 MNHEY, CDR2 SMNVEV (reference sequence). The CDR3 extends over 14 amino acids. Deletions cut 0 bases from V and 10 bases from J, with 15 bases between. The CDR3 DNA reads as TGTGCCAGCAGTTTATCGCGTGGGGCAGGGGCAGCTTTCTTT. Translation gives CASSLSRGAGAAFF.

This clonotype was seen ten or more times. The chain links TRBV3-1 to TRBJ1-5, with 7 bases lining up with TRBD1. Losses at the gene ends were 6 bases for V and 7 bases for J; bases not matched to a gene: 12. The CDR3 covers 15 residues. Per germline, CDR1 LGHDT and CDR2 YNNKEL (reference sequence). This chain's CDR3 is CASSFGVGGGQPQHF. CDR3 in DNA: TGTGCCAGCAGTTTTGGGGTAGGGGGCGGACAGCCCCAGCATTTT.

The sample holds a few counts of this clonotype. The chain joins TRBV9 to TRBJ2-3; 8 nucleotides agree with TRBD2. Looked up from germline, CDR1 is SGDLS and CDR2 is YYNGEE. J lost 2 bases, V lost 3 bases, and 2 bases had no gene match. The CDR3 is made up of 14 amino acids. The CDR3 DNA is TGTGCCAGCAGCGGTAGCGGGACCACAGATACGCAGTATTTT. Its protein product is CASSGSGTTDTQYF.

This clonotype showed up just once. The CDR3 protein is CASSLLSGDPGEQFF. DNA for the CDR3: TGCGCCAGCAGCTTGCTATCGGGAGACCCCGGTGAGCAGTTCTTC. This chain joins TRBV5-1 and TRBJ2-1, with a possible D match to TRBD2 (6 bases). V was trimmed by 1 base and J by 9 bases, leaving 17 bases between them. The CDR3 spans 15 residues. The germline CDR1 and CDR2 sequences are SGHRS and YFSETQ.

This clonotype has a handful of counts. The chain is built from TRBV5-1 and TRBJ2-1; no firm D call. V was trimmed by 2 bases and J by 0 bases, leaving 9 bases between them. The germline CDR1 and CDR2 sequences are SGHRS and YFSETQ. This CDR3 spans 15 amino acids. CDR3 nucleotides: TGCGCCAGCAGCTTTATCGTCAGCTCCTACAATGAGCAGTTCTTC. Residues: CASSFIVSSYNEQFF.

This clonotype occurred a few times. J is TRBJ1-4 and V is TRBV5-5; 9 bases align to TRBD1. The germline CDR1 and CDR2 sequences are SGHKS and YYEKEE (reference sequence). The CDR3 runs to 14 residues. Trimming cost V 4 bases and J 8 bases; bases outside gene matches: 6. The CDR3 DNA sequence: TGTGCCAGCAGCGCACAGGGGGCTAGGGAAAAACTGTTTTTT. Residues: CASSAQGAREKLFF.

This chain links TRBV5-6 with TRBJ2-3, with D possibly TRBD2 on 5 matching bases. CDR1 and CDR2 from the germline V gene are SGHDT and YYEEEE. V lost 2 bases and J 1 base, leaving 11 bases between the germline ends. The CDR3 is 15 amino acids. The DNA of the CDR3 is TGTGCCAGCAGCTTCGGGCGGGTTCGCACAGATACGCAGTATTTT. This gives the protein CASSFGRVRTDTQYF.

This clonotype was seen a few times. The gene calls are TRBV12-3 or TRBV12-4 and TRBJ1-1, with a tentative D call TRBD1 (5 bases). CDR3 length equals 13 residues. Trimming removed 11 bases from V and 5 bases from J, with 18 bases in between. The CDR3 reads CAVSRGRYTEAFF. DNA for the CDR3: TGTGCCGTAAGCCGGGGGAGGTATACTGAAGCTTTCTTT.

The chain joins TRBV7-3 to TRBJ2-3; D is perhaps TRBD2 (5 bases). CDR1 SGHTA and CDR2 FQGTGA come from the germline V gene. V shed 5 bases and J shed 3 bases, with 15 bases lying between them. This CDR3 is 15 amino acids long. The CDR3 protein is CASSRGRSETDTQYF. The CDR3 DNA is TGTGCCAGCAGCCGCGGGCGTAGCGAAACAGATACGCAGTATTTT.

Ten or more counts support this clonotype. The CDR3 DNA follows: TGCAGCGTTGAAGGAATATTAGCGGGAGATTACGAGCAGTACTTC. Translating gives CSVEGILAGDYEQYF. The chain has TRBV29-1 and TRBJ2-7, with 9 nucleotides matching TRBD2. From germline, CDR1 is SQVTM and CDR2 ANQGSEA. The CDR3 contains 15 residues. The ends lost 1 base at V and 4 bases at J; junction bases unmatched: 8.

The V gene is TRBV7-2, the J gene TRBJ2-1, with unresolved D. Trimming removed 4 bases at V and 2 bases at J, with 9 bases between. The CDR3 spans 14 residues. The V gene's germline CDR1 is SGHTA and CDR2 FQGNSA. The CDR3 DNA reads as TGTGCCAGCAGCTCTAAGGGTGCCTACAATGAGCAGTTCTTC. This encodes CASSSKGAYNEQFF.

The chain recombines TRBV12-3 or TRBV12-4 with TRBJ2-7, with D unresolved. The CDR3 loop spans 14 amino acids. The V gene lost 4 bases and the J gene lost 0 bases, with 10 bases spanning the gap. CDR3 residues: CASSSHSSSYEQYF. The CDR3, as DNA: TGTGCCAGCAGTTCCCACAGTAGCTCCTACGAGCAGTACTTC.